The present TCR beta chain was sequenced within a study of cytomegalovirus exposure and HLA in healthy donors. Study-level points and caveats: Some TCR beta chains (164 of them) were listed as cytomegalovirus-associated. Most TCR sequences were uncommon, yet certain public TCRs appeared in many donors. Subsequent analysis of the 110 or so validation repertoires found a tendency for first-cohort TCR clusters to co-occur.

With respect to this clone: What it binds is unknown.

Germline lookup yields CDR1 MNHEY and CDR2 SVGAGI. The CDR3 loop spans 15 amino acids. V dropped 0 bases and J dropped 8 bases, with 13 bases sitting between them. The protocol was immunoSEQ multiplex PCR, while the TCRdb copy is restricted to in-frame clones and leaves out a portion. The data hold around 300,000 clones, with 80% to 90% observed a single time. The receptor comes from a woman in her late teens or twenties in good health and CMV-seronegative. V usage is TRBV6-5 and J usage is TRBJ1-4; D may be TRBD1 (6 bases). The specimen sequenced was PBMCs. The DNA of the CDR3 is TGTGCCAGCAGTTACTCAGGGGGTGCTGAAGAAAAACTGTTTTTT. Translation: CASSYSGGAEEKLFF.